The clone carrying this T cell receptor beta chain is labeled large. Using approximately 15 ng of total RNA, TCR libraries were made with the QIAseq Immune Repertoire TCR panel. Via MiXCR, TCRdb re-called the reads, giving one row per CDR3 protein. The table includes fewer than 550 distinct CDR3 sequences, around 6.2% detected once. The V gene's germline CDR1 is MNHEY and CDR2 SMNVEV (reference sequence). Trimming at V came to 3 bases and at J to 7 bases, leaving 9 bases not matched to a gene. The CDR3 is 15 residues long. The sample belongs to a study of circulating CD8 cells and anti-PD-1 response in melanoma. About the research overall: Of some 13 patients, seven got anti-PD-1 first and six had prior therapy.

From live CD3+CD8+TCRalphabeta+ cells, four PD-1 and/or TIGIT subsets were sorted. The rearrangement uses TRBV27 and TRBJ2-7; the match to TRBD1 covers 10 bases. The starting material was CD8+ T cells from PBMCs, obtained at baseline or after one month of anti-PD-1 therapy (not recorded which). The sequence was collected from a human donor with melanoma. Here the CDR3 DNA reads TGTGCCAGCAGTTTTACCGGGACAGGGGTACGTGAGCAGTACTTC. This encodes CASSFTGTGVREQYF.